The rows below give T cell receptor beta chains drawn from one sample of a study of T cell changes during pregnancy in multiple sclerosis. Data came from immunoSEQ multiplex PCR; TCRdb stores just in-frame clones and leaves some out. The table includes 40,000 to 60,000 clones, roughly 92% detected once. Sequences were derived from CD4+ T cells from peripheral blood mononuclear cells, sampled in the third trimester of pregnancy. Receptor source: a female donor with multiple sclerosis, enrolled in a pregnancy study. Each CDR3 is given with its conserved first and last residue. The order of the fields is J gene, V gene, clone size, D gene, CDR3 protein, CDR3 DNA. D genes are given only for firm matches. Size is stated for part of the rows, as once, few or many counts, or as a class when the clone is expanded.

TRBJ1-5 TRBV4-3 . . CASSHSLDIGQPQHF TGCGCCAGCAGCCATTCTCTTGACATAGGTCAGCCCCAGCATTTT
TRBJ2-1 TRBV10-3 . TRBD1 CAISHGTGIGEQFF TGTGCCATCAGTCACGGGACAGGGATTGGCGAGCAGTTCTTC
TRBJ1-6 TRBV5-4 . . CASSRSVAGLHNSPLHF TGTGCCAGCAGCCGTTCGGTTGCGGGGCTACATAATTCACCCCTCCACTTT
TRBJ2-4 TRBV11-2 . . CASSLIGQKNIQYF TGTGCCAGCAGCTTAATTGGCCAGAAAAACATTCAGTACTTC
TRBJ2-1 TRBV7-3 . TRBD1 CASSRVTGDYPNEQFF TGTGCCAGCAGCCGGGTGACAGGGGATTACCCGAATGAGCAGTTCTTC
TRBJ1-2 TRBV4-3 . . CASSPPGREAAGYTF TGCGCCAGCAGCCCGCCGGGGAGAGAGGCTGCTGGCTACACCTTC
TRBJ2-5 TRBV5-1 . TRBD2 CASSRGLAGKETQYF TGCGCCAGCAGCAGGGGACTAGCGGGGAAAGAGACCCAGTACTTC
TRBJ1-2 TRBV7-3 few . CASSLQTGYGYTF TGTGCCAGCAGCTTACAAACAGGTTATGGCTACACCTTC
TRBJ1-4 TRBV30 . TRBD1 CAWSEQGAANEKLFF TGTGCCTGGAGTGAACAGGGGGCGGCTAATGAAAAACTGTTTTTT
TRBJ1-2 TRBV18 . . CASSPEQSYGYTF TGTGCCAGCTCACCAGAACAGTCCTATGGCTACACCTTC
TRBJ1-6 TRBV5-1 . TRBD1 CASSLTGALFHF TGCGCCAGCAGCCTTACAGGGGCGTTGTTCCACTTT
TRBJ2-2 TRBV25-1 . TRBD1 CASTKADRGNTGELFF TGTGCCAGCACTAAAGCGGACAGGGGGAACACCGGGGAGCTGTTTTTT
TRBJ1-2 TRBV13 . . CASSLGSRGYGYTF TGTGCCAGCAGCTTAGGAAGCCGGGGCTATGGCTACACCTTC
TRBJ2-7 TRBV6-5 . TRBD2 CATSGTSSYEQYF TGTGCCACAAGTGGGACTAGTTCCTACGAGCAGTACTTC
TRBJ2-6 TRBV19 once TRBD1 CASKKGASGANVLTF TGTGCCAGTAAGAAGGGGGCGAGTGGGGCCAACGTCCTGACTTTC
TRBJ2-3 TRBV7-2 . . CASSLDSGVTDTQYF TGTGCCAGCAGCTTAGATTCGGGGGTCACAGATACGCAGTATTTT
TRBJ2-2 TRBV27 . . CASSWLGQTGELFF TGTGCCAGCAGTTGGCTAGGACAGACCGGGGAGCTGTTTTTT
TRBJ2-3 TRBV1 once . CTSSQVGGTTDTQYF TGCACCAGCAGCCAAGTAGGCGGAACCACAGATACGCAGTATTTT
TRBJ2-5 TRBV7-2 . TRBD1 CASSSTRGQGYDLQETQYF TGTGCCAGCAGCTCGACTAGGGGACAGGGGTATGACTTACAAGAGACCCAGTACTTC
TRBJ2-4 TRBV29-1 . . CSGRTALKNIQYF TGCAGCGGAAGGACAGCCCTTAAAAACATTCAGTACTTC
TRBJ2-4 TRBV5-1 . . CASSEGGDAKNIQYF TGCGCCAGCAGCGAGGGGGGGGATGCCAAAAACATTCAGTACTTC